Listed here are 5 T cell receptor beta chains from one sample, sequenced in a study of early T cells in non-severe SARS-CoV-2 infection. Each CDR3 protein is one row after TCRdb ran MiXCR on the 5' RACE reads. Altogether approximately 71,000 distinct CDR3 sequences are present, roughly an eighth being singletons, with the ten largest covering 11% to 15%. The specimen sequenced was whole blood. These receptors were taken from an adult who was a healthcare worker with PCR-confirmed SARS-CoV-2 infection or an uninfected control (not recorded which).

This clonotype turned up a few times. The chain is built from TRBV4-3 and TRBJ2-3, with D perhaps matching TRBD2 (6 bases). Germline CDR1 LGHNA, CDR2 YSLEER. The CDR3 covers 18 residues. With 0 bases removed from V and 6 bases from J, the gap between germline ends came to 22 bases. The CDR3 loop reads CASSQEGGQAGWGDTQYF. CDR3 in DNA: TGCGCCAGCAGCCAAGAAGGCGGGCAAGCGGGCTGGGGGGATACGCAGTATTTT.

This clonotype was detected a few times. The CDR3, as DNA: TGCGCCAGCAGCCAAGATGGACGGGGCGGGGATACGCAGTATTTT. It encodes CASSQDGRGGDTQYF. The chain joins TRBV4-3 to TRBJ2-3, with D perhaps being TRBD1 or TRBD2 (5 bases each). CDR3 length: 15 residues. Trimming took 0 bases from V and 6 from J, leaving 13 bases between them. Germline V gives CDR1 LGHNA, CDR2 YSLEER.

This clonotype has ten or more counts. The chain is built from TRBV28 and TRBJ1-2; TRBD1 might be the D (5 bases). The germline V and J ends were trimmed by 5 bases and 4 bases, with 14 bases remaining between them. CDR3 length equals 14 residues. Germline V gene data show CDR1 as MDHEN and CDR2 as SYDVKM. CDR3 sequence reads: CASSTGLGRYGYTF. The CDR3 DNA is TGTGCCAGCAGTACCGGTTTGGGGCGCTATGGCTACACCTTC.

The V call is TRBV18, the J call TRBJ1-2; D uncertain. Germline lookup yields CDR1 KGHSH and CDR2 LQKENI. The CDR3 is made up of 14 amino acids. Trimming left V 0 bases short and J 3 bases short, with 8 bases between. CDR3 nucleotide sequence: TGTGCCAGCTCACCACCGTACAGCGACTATGGCTACACCTTC. Protein product: CASSPPYSDYGYTF.

The genes are TRBV6-5 and TRBJ1-2; 7 bases agree with TRBD1. V dropped 6 bases and J dropped 4; count of bases not matched to a gene: 8. Germline-derived CDR1 and CDR2 are MNHEY and SVGAGI. This CDR3 is built from 14 residues. For the CDR3, the DNA is TGTGCCAGCAGCATCACAGGGGCGGTCTATGGCTACACCTTC. It specifies CASSITGAVYGYTF.